Listed here are 28 T cell receptor beta chains from one sample, sequenced in a study of blood T cell repertoires in COVID-19. Using immunoSEQ multiplex PCR, the repertoire was profiled, and TCRdb retains in-frame clones only, with some absent. The table has about 140,000 clones, approximately 86% seen once. The specimen sequenced was peripheral blood. These receptors were collected from a human donor in a cohort sampled during active COVID-19.

This clone was seen a few times. The chain joins TRBV29-1 to TRBJ2-7; maybe TRBD2 (6 bases). From germline, CDR1 is SQVTM and CDR2 ANQGSEA. The CDR3 is made up of 15 amino acids. The V end lost 4 bases, the J end lost 2 bases, and 18 bases lay between the germline ends. The CDR3 region has the DNA TGCAGCGTTGTGGACCGAGCGGGTGCAACCTACGAGCAGTACTTC. This encodes CSVVDRAGATYEQYF.

This clone was found a few times. The rearrangement links TRBV11-2 to TRBJ2-5; D ambiguous. Germline CDR1 SGHAT, CDR2 FQNNGV. Trimming stripped 3 bases from V and 2 bases from J, with 7 bases between. The CDR3 loop spans 13 amino acids. The CDR3 sequence: CASSFGLQETQYF. In DNA form, the CDR3 reads TGTGCCAGCAGCTTCGGTCTGCAAGAGACCCAGTACTTC.

The chain is built from TRBV15 and TRBJ1-1, with 8 bases matching TRBD1. Germline values: CDR1 LNHNV, CDR2 YYDKDF (reference sequence). V shed 5 bases and J 4 bases; nucleotides not matched to a gene: 3. This CDR3 comprises 13 residues. CDR3 residues: CATSLQGGTEAFF. The CDR3 DNA sequence: TGTGCCACCAGCCTACAGGGGGGCACTGAAGCTTTCTTT.

This rearrangement joins TRBV5-4 to TRBJ2-7, with unresolved D. CDR3 length: 14 residues. Trimming took 0 bases from V and 2 from J, leaving 9 bases between them. Germline loops: CDR1 SGHNT, CDR2 YYREEE (reference sequence). The CDR3 DNA reads as TGTGCCAGCAGCTTGGGGCTGGAGCCCTACGAGCAGTACTTC. This sequence encodes CASSLGLEPYEQYF.

The chain is built from TRBV3-1 (or the pseudogene TRBV3-2) and TRBJ1-1; 9 bases line up with TRBD1. CDR1 LGHDT and CDR2 YNNKEL come from the germline V gene (reference sequence). The CDR3 is 14 amino acids. With V trimmed by 5 bases and J by 11 bases, 12 bases remained unmatched. CDR3 bases: TGTGCCAGCAGCGATACCGGGACAGGGCGGAACGCTTTCTTT. This gives the protein CASSDTGTGRNAFF.

The CDR3 DNA reads as TGTGCCAGCAGTAGGATGCGGGGTACTACAGATACGCAGTATTTT. Encoded protein: CASSRMRGTTDTQYF. The chain uses TRBV6-2 or TRBV6-3 and TRBJ2-3, with D possibly TRBD2 on 6 matching bases. Germline V gene data show CDR1 as MNHEY and CDR2 as SVGEGT. The germline V and J ends were trimmed by 5 bases and 3 bases, with 15 bases remaining between them. This CDR3 comprises 15 residues.

The chain joins TRBV27 to TRBJ2-3; D is possibly TRBD2 (7 bases). CDR3 length: 17 amino acids. In germline, CDR1 is MNHEY, CDR2 SMNVEV (reference sequence). V was pared by 0 bases and J by 3 bases, with 16 bases between. The CDR3 is CASSLSVGGPTTDTQYF. In nucleotides, the CDR3 is TGTGCCAGCAGTTTATCGGTGGGGGGGCCAACAACAGATACGCAGTATTTT.

The rearrangement uses TRBV24-1 and TRBJ2-2, with TRBD1 matching over 8 bases. The CDR3 contains 15 residues. Germline V gene data show CDR1 as KGHDR and CDR2 as SFDVKD. Germline trimming cut 7 bases from V and 5 bases from J; bases unmatched to any gene: 8. The CDR3: CATSTQGTGTGELFF. In nucleotides, the CDR3 is TGTGCCACCAGCACCCAAGGGACAGGTACCGGGGAGCTGTTTTTT.

This chain connects TRBV7-3 to TRBJ2-3, with 9 bases lining up with TRBD2. The V gene's germline CDR1 is SGHTA and CDR2 FQGTGA. Trimming cost V 2 bases and J 2 bases; bases outside gene matches: 11. The CDR3 covers 18 residues. The CDR3 loop is CASSLVGYRTSATDTQYF. For the CDR3, the DNA is TGTGCCAGCAGCTTAGTCGGGTACCGGACTAGCGCCACAGATACGCAGTATTTT. Variable domain in full (rest from reference TRBV7-3 and TRBJ2-3): GAGVSQTPSNKVTEKGKYVELRCDPISGHTALYWYRQSLGQGPEFLIYFQGTGAADDSGLPNDRFFAVRPEGSVSTLKIQRTERGDSAVYLCASSLVGYRTSATDTQYFGPGTRLTVL.

This clone came up once. The chain joins TRBV6-5 to TRBJ1-1, with D perhaps TRBD1 (6 bases). Germline lookup yields CDR1 MNHEY and CDR2 SVGAGI. The CDR3 extends over 12 amino acids. The ends were cut back, 0 bases at V and 7 bases at J, with 6 bases in the middle. The CDR3 DNA reads as TGTGCCAGCAGTTACTCGACAGGTGAAGCTTTCTTT. As protein: CASSYSTGEAFF.

The V and J genes are TRBV7-8 and TRBJ2-4; 8 positions match TRBD2. Per the germline V gene, CDR1 is SGHVS and CDR2 is FQNEAQ. The junction had 19 bases not matched to a gene; V was cut back by 4 bases and J by 14 bases. The CDR3 loop spans 16 amino acids. CDR3 coding DNA: TGTGCCAGCAGCTCAGACCTTGGGCTAGCGGGCCAGTGGAAGTACTTC. Protein: CASSSDLGLAGQWKYF.

The rearrangement links TRBV24-1 to TRBJ2-1; TRBD2 matches 11 bases. The germline gives CDR1 KGHDR, CDR2 SFDVKD. The trim removed 0 bases at V and 1 base at J, leaving 10 bases unmatched. The CDR3 length is 20 residues. The CDR3 spells CATSDLPLDSGRGSYNEQFF. The CDR3 region has the DNA TGTGCCACCAGTGATTTGCCATTGGATAGCGGGAGGGGGTCCTACAATGAGCAGTTCTTC.

This clone was detected a few times. V gene TRBV28 combines with J gene TRBJ2-3; 7 positions agree with TRBD1. CDR1 and CDR2 (germline): MDHEN, SYDVKM. Trimming at V came to 7 bases and at J to 4 bases, leaving 8 bases not matched to a gene. This CDR3 has 14 residues. CDR3 sequence (DNA): TGTGCCAGCAAGCCCACAGGGGATGCAGATACGCAGTATTTT. Translation gives CASKPTGDADTQYF.

The chain employs TRBV27 and TRBJ2-1; TRBD2 matches at 13 bases. The CDR3 contains 16 residues. Germline assignment: CDR1 MNHEY and CDR2 SMNVEV (reference sequence). V gave up 2 bases and J gave up 4 bases; unmatched junction bases: 2. The CDR3 coding sequence is TGTGCCAGCAGTTTAGGGACTAGCGGGGTATACAATGAGCAGTTCTTC. It translates to CASSLGTSGVYNEQFF.

The genes are TRBV5-1 and TRBJ2-2, with 9 nucleotides matching TRBD1. The junction had 4 bases not matched to a gene; V was cut back by 0 bases and J by 7 bases. The CDR3 runs to 15 residues. The germline V gene has CDR1 SGHRS and CDR2 YFSETQ. CDR3 DNA sequence: TGCGCCAGCAGCTTGGAGGGACAGGGATTCGGGGAGCTGTTTTTT. This codes for CASSLEGQGFGELFF.

The rearrangement uses TRBV20-1 and TRBJ1-1; 7 bases are a match to TRBD1. Germline trimming cut 5 bases from V and 6 bases from J; bases unmatched to any gene: 3. The CDR3 sequence is 11 residues long. Germline V gene sequence: CDR1 DFQATT, CDR2 SNEGSKA (reference sequence). The CDR3 sequence: CSARQGPEAFF. The CDR3 bases are TGCAGTGCTCGACAGGGTCCTGAAGCTTTCTTT.

The chain joins TRBV6-1 to TRBJ1-1, with D possibly matching TRBD1 (5 bases). Trimming shortened V by 0 bases and J by 9 bases, and 11 bases separated the two germline ends. Germline V lookup: CDR1 MNHNS, CDR2 SASEGT. The CDR3 length is 13 residues. The CDR3, as DNA: TGTGCCAGCAGTGAAGCGGGGGACTCTAAAGCTTTCTTT. Translating gives CASSEAGDSKAFF.

CDR3 sequence reads: CASSPFLETQYF. The CDR3 DNA reads TGTGCCAGCAGCCCCTTCCTAGAGACCCAGTACTTC. The chain employs TRBV25-1 and TRBJ2-5; D is uncertain. Trimming pared 6 bases from V and 4 bases from J, leaving 9 bases between. CDR1 is MGHDK and CDR2 is SYGVNS in the germline V gene. The CDR3 totals 12 residues.

This chain uses TRBV19 with TRBJ2-7, with 7 bases fitting TRBD1. With V trimmed by 2 bases and J by 2 bases, 6 bases remained unmatched. Looked up from germline, CDR1 is LNHDA and CDR2 is SQIVND (reference sequence). The CDR3 loop spans 15 amino acids. The CDR3 protein is CASSINVGTAYEQYF. In DNA form, the CDR3 reads TGTGCCAGTAGTATAAATGTTGGGACAGCCTACGAGCAGTACTTC.

This clone came up once. This chain uses TRBV4-2 with TRBJ1-1; 8 bases are shared with TRBD1. This CDR3 contains 14 residues. V shed 3 bases, J shed 4 bases, and the junction held 4 bases outside the gene matches. Looked up from germline, CDR1 is LGHNA and CDR2 is YNFKEQ. The CDR3 protein is CASSQDTGGTEAFF. The CDR3, as DNA: TGTGCCAGCAGCCAGGATACAGGGGGCACTGAAGCTTTCTTT.

V gene TRBV5-1 combines with J gene TRBJ2-3; the D is unclear. V lost 0 bases and J lost 0, with 8 bases in between. The CDR3 length is 15 residues. Per germline, CDR1 SGHRS and CDR2 YFSETQ. The DNA of the CDR3 is TGCGCCAGCAGCTTGGAGAAACGGAGCACAGATACGCAGTATTTT. Encoded protein: CASSLEKRSTDTQYF.

This clone was recorded once. The rearrangement links TRBV5-1 to TRBJ2-1; possibly TRBD2 for D (6 bases). V was clipped by 7 bases and J by 5 bases, with 19 bases between them. Germline values: CDR1 SGHRS, CDR2 YFSETQ. The CDR3 is made up of 15 amino acids. The DNA for the CDR3 is TGCGCCAGCGTATCCGGGGGTAGTGGGCACAATGAGCAGTTCTTC. This encodes CASVSGGSGHNEQFF. Together with reference TRBV5-1 and TRBJ2-1, the CDR3 gives the full variable domain: KAGVTQTPRYLIKTRGQQVTLSCSPISGHRSVSWYQQTPGQGLQFLFEYFSETQRNKGNFPGRFSGRQFSNSRSEMNVSTLELGDSALYLCASVSGGSGHNEQFFGPGTRLTVL.

This clone was seen only a few times. This chain links TRBV10-3 with TRBJ2-7; possibly TRBD2 for D (5 bases). This CDR3 has 14 residues. V dropped 1 base and J dropped 0 bases, with 7 bases sitting between them. CDR1 and CDR2 from the germline V gene are ENHRY and SYGVKD. CDR3 amino acids: CAISELTNSYEQYF. CDR3 sequence (DNA): TGTGCCATCAGTGAGTTGACTAACTCCTACGAGCAGTACTTC.

The rearrangement joins TRBV4-1 to TRBJ2-5, with TRBD2 identical over 9 bases. The CDR3 has 17 residues. Losses at the gene ends were 0 bases for V and 4 bases for J; bases not matched to a gene: 9. Germline values: CDR1 MGHRA, CDR2 YSYEKL. The CDR3 DNA reads as TGCGCCAGCAGCCAAGATGGGGCGGGAGGGCCTCGAGAGACCCAGTACTTC. Translation: CASSQDGAGGPRETQYF.

This clone occurred a few times. The chain employs TRBV7-3 and TRBJ2-1; D possibly corresponds to TRBD2 (6 bases). Germline V lookup: CDR1 SGHTA, CDR2 FQGTGA. This CDR3 comprises 15 residues. Trimming left V 2 bases short and J 4 bases short, with 12 bases between. CDR3 nucleotides: TGTGCCAGCAGCTTATCGGAGGGTCCATACAATGAGCAGTTCTTC. It is translated as CASSLSEGPYNEQFF.

This sequence joins TRBV5-5 and TRBJ1-4; TRBD1 matches 7 bases. Germline V gives CDR1 SGHKS, CDR2 YYEKEE (reference sequence). J lost 5 bases, V lost 0 bases, and 16 bases had no gene match. The CDR3 length is 19 residues. CDR3 nucleotides: TGTGCCAGCAGCTTGGGGGTGACAGGGTCCCGGGAGGGCAATGAAAAACTGTTTTTT. Encoded protein: CASSLGVTGSREGNEKLFF.

The chain uses TRBV5-4 and TRBJ1-2, with TRBD1 matching 8 bases. The germline V gene has CDR1 SGHNT and CDR2 YYREEE (reference sequence). With V trimmed by 6 bases and J by 2 bases, 15 bases remained unmatched. This CDR3 is 17 amino acids long. The CDR3 region is CASTSGQVPLSNYGYTF. Here the CDR3 DNA reads TGTGCCAGCACCTCGGGACAGGTCCCCCTCTCCAACTATGGCTACACCTTC.

Comments on this clone: Other DNA sequences in the same sample also yield this CDR3. This chain links TRBV7-9 with TRBJ1-1; D is uncertain. V lost 3 bases and J 1 base, leaving 3 bases between the germline ends. This CDR3 has 12 residues. CDR1 is SEHNR and CDR2 is FQNEAQ in the germline V gene (reference sequence). The CDR3 DNA sequence: TGTGCCAGCAGCTTCGGGAACACTGAAGCTTTCTTT. Translated: CASSFGNTEAFF.